The source of this TCR beta chain is a study of T cells after yellow fever vaccination. Making TCR cDNA involved 5'RACE template switching, which added UMIs and a universal primer site. Each CDR3 protein is one row after TCRdb ran MiXCR on the 5' RACE reads. The sample lists around 310,000 distinct CDR3 sequences; roughly 3.5% were seen once. Findings and caveats of the study: A minor fraction of clonotypes spanned both CD4 and CD8 compartments. The bulk population could contribute abundant contaminating clonotypes to FACS-sorted repertoires.

Concerning this clonotype: The antigen remains undetermined.

The source was PBMCs, collected on the day of the yellow fever booster vaccination. This clonotype was sampled from a man between 18 and 29 years old who received the YFV17D yellow fever vaccine.

Written as DNA, the CDR3 is TGTGCCAGCAGCTTGGGGGGTGGAAACAGGGGCCATGAGCAGTTCTTC. Protein product: CASSLGGGNRGHEQFF. The J gene is TRBJ2-1, the V gene TRBV5-4; 7 bases match TRBD1. Germline CDR1 SGHNT, CDR2 YYREEE (reference sequence). V lost 0 bases and J lost 8; bases outside the gene matches: 11. The CDR3 spans 16 residues.